This T cell receptor beta chain was sequenced during a study of blood T cells in healthy people across ages. At the level of the study: About one barcoded beta molecule per two T cells came from capture by template switching.

Findings and caveats of the study: Per million T cells, TCR beta diversity dropped about linearly as age rose. Any conclusive comparison of naive versus antigen-experienced cells was prevented by using unsorted PBMCs.

A minimum of 7 million PBMCs was isolated per sample. A second PCR of about 7 to 12 cycles used a sample-barcoded 5' primer and a J-beta primer mix. TCRdb reanalysed the 5' RACE reads using MiXCR and keeps one entry per CDR3 protein. The sample has 1.5 million to 2 million distinct CDR3 sequences; around 35% are singletons. Trimming cost V 6 bases and J 3 bases; bases outside gene matches: 10. Germline-derived CDR1 and CDR2 are DFQATT and SNEGSKA (reference sequence). CDR3 length: 15 amino acids. Remarks on this clonotype: Its antigen is not identified.

Source material: blood. This receptor was obtained from a woman between 25 and 40 years old in good health. The chain employs TRBV20-1 and TRBJ2-3, with 9 bases aligning to TRBD2. DNA for the CDR3: TGCAGTGCGGGGAAGGCGGGAGGGCCAACAGATACGCAGTATTTT. Translating gives CSAGKAGGPTDTQYF.